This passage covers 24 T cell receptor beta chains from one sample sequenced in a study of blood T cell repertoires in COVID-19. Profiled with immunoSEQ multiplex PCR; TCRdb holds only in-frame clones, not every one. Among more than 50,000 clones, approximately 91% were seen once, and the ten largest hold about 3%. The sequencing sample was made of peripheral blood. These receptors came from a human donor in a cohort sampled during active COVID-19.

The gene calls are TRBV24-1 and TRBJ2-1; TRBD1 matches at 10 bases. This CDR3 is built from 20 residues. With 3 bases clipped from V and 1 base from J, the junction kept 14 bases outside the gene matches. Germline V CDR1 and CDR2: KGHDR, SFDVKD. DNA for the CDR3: TGTGCCACCAGTGATCGGACCGGGACAGGGGCCTTTCGGTCCTACAATGAGCAGTTCTTC. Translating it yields CATSDRTGTGAFRSYNEQFF.

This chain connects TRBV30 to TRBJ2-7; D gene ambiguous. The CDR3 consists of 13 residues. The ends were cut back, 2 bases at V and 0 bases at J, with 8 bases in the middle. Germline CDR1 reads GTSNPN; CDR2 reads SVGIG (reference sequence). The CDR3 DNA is TGTGCCTGGAGTTATCTAAACTCCTACGAGCAGTACTTC. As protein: CAWSYLNSYEQYF.

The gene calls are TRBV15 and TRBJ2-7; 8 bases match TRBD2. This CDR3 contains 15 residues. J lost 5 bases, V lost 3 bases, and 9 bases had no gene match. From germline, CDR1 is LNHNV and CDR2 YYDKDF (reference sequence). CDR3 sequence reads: CATSSTGGRLNEQYV. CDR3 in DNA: TGTGCCACCAGCAGTACGGGGGGGCGGTTGAACGAGCAGTACGTC.

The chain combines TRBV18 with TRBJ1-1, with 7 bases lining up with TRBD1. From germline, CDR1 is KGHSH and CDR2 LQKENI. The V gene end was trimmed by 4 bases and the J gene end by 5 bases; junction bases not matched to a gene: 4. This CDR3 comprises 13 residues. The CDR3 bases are TGTGCCAGCTCACAATCAGGGGGTACTGAAGCTTTCTTT. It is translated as CASSQSGGTEAFF.

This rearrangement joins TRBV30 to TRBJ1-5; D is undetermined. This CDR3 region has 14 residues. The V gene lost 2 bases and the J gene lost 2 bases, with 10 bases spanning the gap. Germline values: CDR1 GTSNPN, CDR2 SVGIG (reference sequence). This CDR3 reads CAWSLMGGNQPQHF. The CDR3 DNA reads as TGTGCCTGGAGTCTCATGGGAGGCAATCAGCCCCAGCATTTT.

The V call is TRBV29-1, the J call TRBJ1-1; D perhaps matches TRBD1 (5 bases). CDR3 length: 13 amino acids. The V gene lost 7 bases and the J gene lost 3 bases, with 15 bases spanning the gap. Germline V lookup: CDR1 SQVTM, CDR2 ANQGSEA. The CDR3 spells CSGDGGVDTEAFF. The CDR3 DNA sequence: TGCAGCGGGGATGGGGGGGTTGACACTGAAGCTTTCTTT.

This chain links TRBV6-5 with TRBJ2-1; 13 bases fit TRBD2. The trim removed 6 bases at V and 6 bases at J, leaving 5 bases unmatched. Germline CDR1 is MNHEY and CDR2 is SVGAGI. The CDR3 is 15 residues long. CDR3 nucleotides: TGTGCCAGCAGGTCGGGACTAGCGGGAATCAATGAGCAGTTCTTC. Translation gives CASRSGLAGINEQFF.

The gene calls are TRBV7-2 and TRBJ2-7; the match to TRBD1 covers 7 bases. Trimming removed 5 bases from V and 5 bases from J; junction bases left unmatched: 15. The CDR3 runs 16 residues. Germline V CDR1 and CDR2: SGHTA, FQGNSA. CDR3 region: CASSDPGQSLLNEQYF. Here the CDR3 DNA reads TGTGCCAGCAGCGATCCGGGACAGAGCCTGTTAAACGAGCAGTACTTC.

The CDR3 protein is CASSLYRQSGGNTIYF. CDR3 DNA: TGTGCCAGCAGCTTGTACCGGCAAAGCGGTGGAAACACCATATATTTT. The chain couples TRBV5-4 to TRBJ1-3; no reliable D call. There are 16 residues in the CDR3. V dropped 1 base and J dropped 3 bases, with 14 bases sitting between them. The germline gives CDR1 SGHNT, CDR2 YYREEE (reference sequence). Full variable domain (remainder filled in from reference TRBV5-4 and TRBJ1-3): ETGVTQSPTHLIKTRGQQVTLRCSSQSGHNTVSWYQQALGQGPQFIFQYYREEENGRGNFPPRFSGLQFPNYSSELNVNALELDDSALYLCASSLYRQSGGNTIYFGEGSWLTVV.

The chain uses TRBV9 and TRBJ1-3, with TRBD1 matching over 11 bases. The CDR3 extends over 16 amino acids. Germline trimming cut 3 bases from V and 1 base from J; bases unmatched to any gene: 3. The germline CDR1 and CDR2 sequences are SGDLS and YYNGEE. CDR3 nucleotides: TGTGCCAGCAGCGGAGGACAGGGGGCATCTGGAAACACCATATATTTT. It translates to CASSGGQGASGNTIYF.

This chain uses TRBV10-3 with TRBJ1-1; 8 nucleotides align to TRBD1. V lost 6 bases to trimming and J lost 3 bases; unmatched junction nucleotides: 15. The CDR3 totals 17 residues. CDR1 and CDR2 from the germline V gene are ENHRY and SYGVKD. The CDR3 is CAIRTGTGWLGDTEAFF. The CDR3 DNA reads TGTGCCATCAGGACCGGGACAGGATGGCTAGGTGACACTGAAGCTTTCTTT.

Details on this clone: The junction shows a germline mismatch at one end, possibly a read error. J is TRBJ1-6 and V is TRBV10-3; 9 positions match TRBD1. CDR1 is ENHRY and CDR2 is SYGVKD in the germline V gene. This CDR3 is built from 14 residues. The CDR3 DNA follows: TGTGCCGTCAGCGAGGGACAGGGAGATTCACCCCTCCACTTT. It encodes CAVSEGQGDSPLHF.

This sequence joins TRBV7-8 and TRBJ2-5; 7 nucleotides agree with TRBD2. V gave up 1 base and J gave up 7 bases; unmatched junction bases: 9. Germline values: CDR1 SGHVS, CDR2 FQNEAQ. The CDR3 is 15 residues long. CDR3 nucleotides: TGTGCCAGCAGCTTAGGGGGGGGAAGAATGGGGACCCAGTACTTC. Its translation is CASSLGGGRMGTQYF.

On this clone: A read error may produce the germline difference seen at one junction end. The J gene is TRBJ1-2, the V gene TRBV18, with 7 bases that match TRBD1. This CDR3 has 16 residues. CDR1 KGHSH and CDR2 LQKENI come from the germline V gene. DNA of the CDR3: TGTGCCAGCTCCCCACCCTCCCAGGGGGGTTCAGGTGGCTACACCTTC. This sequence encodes CASSPPSQGGSGGYTF.

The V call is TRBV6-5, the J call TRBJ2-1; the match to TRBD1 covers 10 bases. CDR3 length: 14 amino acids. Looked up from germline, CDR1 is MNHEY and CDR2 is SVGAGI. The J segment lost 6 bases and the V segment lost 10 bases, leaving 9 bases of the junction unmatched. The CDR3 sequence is CATYTGTGVNEQFF. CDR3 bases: TGTGCCACTTACACGGGGACAGGGGTCAATGAGCAGTTCTTC.

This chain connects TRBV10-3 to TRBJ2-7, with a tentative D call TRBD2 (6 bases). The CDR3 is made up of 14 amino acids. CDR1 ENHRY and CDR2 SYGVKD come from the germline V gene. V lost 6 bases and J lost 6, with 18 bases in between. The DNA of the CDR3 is TGTGCCATCAGAACTAGCCGGGTCTTTGGCGAGCAGTACTTC. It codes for CAIRTSRVFGEQYF.

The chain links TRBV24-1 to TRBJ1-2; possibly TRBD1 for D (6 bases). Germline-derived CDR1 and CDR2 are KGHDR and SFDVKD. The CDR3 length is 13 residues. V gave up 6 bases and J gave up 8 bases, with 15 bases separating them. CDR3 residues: CATSLNRDKGYTF. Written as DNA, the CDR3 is TGTGCCACCAGTCTAAACCGGGACAAGGGCTACACCTTC.

CDR3 amino acids: CASSSDRFEHTEAFF. The CDR3 region has the DNA TGTGCCAGCAGTTCGGACAGGTTCGAACATACTGAAGCTTTCTTT. V is TRBV6-5 and J is TRBJ1-1; 7 positions agree with TRBD1. The CDR3 runs to 15 residues. V lost 4 bases, J lost 5 bases, and 10 bases stayed unmatched. Germline values: CDR1 MNHEY, CDR2 SVGAGI.

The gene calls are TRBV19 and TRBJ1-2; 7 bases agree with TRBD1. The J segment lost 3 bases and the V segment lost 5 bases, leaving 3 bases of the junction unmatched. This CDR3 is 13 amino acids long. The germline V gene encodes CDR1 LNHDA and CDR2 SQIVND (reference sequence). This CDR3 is CASSLGQDYGYTF. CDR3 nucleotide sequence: TGTGCCAGTAGTCTTGGACAGGACTATGGCTACACCTTC.

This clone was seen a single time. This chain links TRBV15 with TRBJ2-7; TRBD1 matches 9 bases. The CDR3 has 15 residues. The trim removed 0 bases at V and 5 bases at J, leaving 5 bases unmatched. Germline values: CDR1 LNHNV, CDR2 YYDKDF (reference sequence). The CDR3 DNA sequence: TGTGCCACCAGCAGAGATGGGACAGGGTTCCACGAGCAGTACTTC. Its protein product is CATSRDGTGFHEQYF.

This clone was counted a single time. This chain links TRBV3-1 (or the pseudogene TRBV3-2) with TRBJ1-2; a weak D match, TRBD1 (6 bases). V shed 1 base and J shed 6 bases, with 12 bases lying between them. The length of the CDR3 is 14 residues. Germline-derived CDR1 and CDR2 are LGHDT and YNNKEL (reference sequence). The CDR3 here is CASSQAQGINGYTF. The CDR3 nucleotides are TGTGCCAGCAGCCAAGCCCAGGGGATTAATGGCTACACCTTC.

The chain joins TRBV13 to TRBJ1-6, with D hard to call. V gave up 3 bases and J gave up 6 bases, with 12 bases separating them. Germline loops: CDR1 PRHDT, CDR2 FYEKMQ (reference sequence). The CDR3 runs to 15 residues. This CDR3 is CASSLSGYGNSPLHF. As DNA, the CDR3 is TGTGCCAGCAGCTTGTCGGGATACGGTAATTCACCCCTCCACTTT. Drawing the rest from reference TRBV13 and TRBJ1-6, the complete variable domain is AAGVIQSPRHLIKEKRETATLKCYPIPRHDTVYWYQQGPGQDPQFLISFYEKMQSDKGSIPDRFSAQQFSDYHSELNMSSLELGDSALYFCASSLSGYGNSPLHFGNGTRLTVT.

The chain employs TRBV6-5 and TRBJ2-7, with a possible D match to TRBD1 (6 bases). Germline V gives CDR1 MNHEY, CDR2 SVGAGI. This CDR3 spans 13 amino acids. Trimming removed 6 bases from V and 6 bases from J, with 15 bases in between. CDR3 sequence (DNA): TGTGCCAGCAGCGTACCCGGACAGTCCGAGCAGTACTTC. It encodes CASSVPGQSEQYF.

The CDR3 sequence: CASSEEGARDQPQHF. CDR3 bases: TGTGCCAGCAGTGAGGAGGGGGCCAGGGATCAGCCCCAGCATTTT. This chain uses TRBV2 with TRBJ1-5; the match to TRBD1 covers 7 bases. Per the germline V gene, CDR1 is SNHLY and CDR2 is FYNNEI. V was pared by 3 bases and J by 5 bases, with 7 bases of the junction left unmatched. The CDR3 runs to 15 residues. The complete variable domain, with remaining parts taken from reference TRBV2 and TRBJ1-5, reads EPEVTQTPSHQVTQMGQEVILRCVPISNHLYFYWYRQILGQKVEFLVSFYNNEISEKSEIFDDQFSVERPDGSNFTLKIRSTKLEDSAMYFCASSEEGARDQPQHFGDGTRLSIL.